The source of this T cell receptor (beta chain) is a study of identical twins. Per germline, CDR1 SGHTA and CDR2 FQGNSA. V lost 1 base and J lost 0, with 10 bases in between. CDR3 length equals 15 residues. The cDNA had a unique molecular identifier and a template-switch universal primer site. TCRdb recomputed calls from the 5' RACE reads with MiXCR, one row per CDR3 protein. The table records 200,000 to 250,000 distinct CDR3 sequences, about 13% of them present only once. This clonotype was seen a few times. Only healthy Caucasians were enrolled as donors. The same specimen was also included in a second study, on yellow fever vaccine responses in identical twins. As that study records: As reported, the vaccine T cell response of twins seemed partly convergent and partly personalized.

Sequenced: memory (CD45RO+) T cells sorted from blood. This chain joins TRBV7-2 and TRBJ2-7; D not resolved. This clonotype originated in a woman younger than 30 in good health. In DNA form, the CDR3 reads TGTGCCAGCAGCTTAGACGGCGCGAGCTCCTACGAGCAGTACTTC. Protein: CASSLDGASSYEQYF.